This passage covers 24 T cell receptor beta chains from one sample sequenced in a study of cytomegalovirus exposure and HLA in healthy donors. PCR was performed using 60 Vbeta and 13 Jbeta primers. TCRdb keeps only in-frame clones here, not all; method: immunoSEQ multiplex PCR. The sample comprises some 120,000 clones, roughly 70% of which are singletons, and about 2.7% rests with the top ten. The sample comprised PBMCs. The receptors were sampled from a woman in her thirties or forties in good health and CMV-seropositive.

The chain joins TRBV10-3 to TRBJ2-5, with TRBD2 matching over 13 bases. Trimming removed 4 bases from V and 2 bases from J; junction bases left unmatched: 7. This CDR3 has 17 residues. Germline CDR1 ENHRY, CDR2 SYGVKD. The DNA for the CDR3 is TGTGCCATCAGTGGAGGCGGGACTAGCGGGAATCAAGAGACCCAGTACTTC. Amino acid sequence: CAISGGGTSGNQETQYF.

This chain connects TRBV15 to TRBJ2-5; D gene ambiguous. CDR3 length: 14 residues. The V gene's germline CDR1 is LNHNV and CDR2 YYDKDF (reference sequence). V was trimmed by 4 bases and J by 3 bases, leaving 12 bases between them. CDR3 amino acids: CATSNEIEKETQYF. The CDR3 DNA reads as TGTGCCACCAGCAACGAGATAGAAAAAGAGACCCAGTACTTC.

This clone has just one count. The chain carries TRBV6-1 and TRBJ2-1; D is undetermined. Germline V gene sequence: CDR1 MNHNS, CDR2 SASEGT. V was pared by 6 bases and J by 4 bases, with 10 bases between. CDR3 length: 13 amino acids. CDR3 residues: CASRPLLYNEQFF. The CDR3 DNA follows: TGTGCCAGCAGACCTCTACTGTACAATGAGCAGTTCTTC.

This rearrangement joins TRBV6-5 to TRBJ2-7; D perhaps matches TRBD1 (5 bases). Trimming stripped 6 bases from V and 4 bases from J, with 13 bases between. Germline V gives CDR1 MNHEY, CDR2 SVGAGI. The CDR3 spans 13 residues. The CDR3 reads CASSKTTEYEQYF. The CDR3, as DNA: TGTGCCAGCAGCAAAACGACAGAATACGAGCAGTACTTC.

The rearrangement uses TRBV12-1 and TRBJ1-5. TRBV12-1 has pseudogene status. This CDR3 is built from 18 residues. The CDR3 region has the DNA TGTGCCAGCAGCTTAAACCCTCGGGGGAAGCTACCCAATCAGCCCCAGCATTTT. Its protein is CASSLNPRGKLPNQPQHF.

This chain connects TRBV30 to TRBJ1-4; 7 bases are shared with TRBD1. The V gene end was trimmed by 2 bases and the J gene end by 8 bases; junction bases not matched to a gene: 11. Per germline, CDR1 GTSNPN and CDR2 SVGIG (reference sequence). This CDR3 spans 15 amino acids. In DNA form, the CDR3 reads TGTGCCTGGAGTCCCGCTGGGGCAGGGGGAGAAAAACTGTTTTTT. As protein: CAWSPAGAGGEKLFF.

This rearrangement joins TRBV5-4 to TRBJ2-5; D gene unclear. CDR1 and CDR2 from the germline V gene are SGHNT and YYREEE (reference sequence). The CDR3 loop spans 13 amino acids. V lost 0 bases to trimming and J lost 1 base, with 4 bases between them. CDR3 region: CASSLGGQETQYF. As DNA, the CDR3 is TGTGCCAGCAGCTTGGGAGGCCAAGAGACCCAGTACTTC. Together with reference TRBV5-4 and TRBJ2-5, the CDR3 gives the full variable domain: ETGVTQSPTHLIKTRGQQVTLRCSSQSGHNTVSWYQQALGQGPQFIFQYYREEENGRGNFPPRFSGLQFPNYSSELNVNALELDDSALYLCASSLGGQETQYFGPGTRLLVL.

This rearrangement joins TRBV30 to TRBJ1-5; D uncertain. Germline V gene lookup returns CDR1 GTSNPN and CDR2 SVGIG (reference sequence). Trimming pared 4 bases from V and 0 bases from J, leaving 7 bases between. The CDR3 contains 13 residues. Written as DNA, the CDR3 is TGTGCCTGGACAGTTAATAGCAATCAGCCCCAGCATTTT. Translated, it gives CAWTVNSNQPQHF.

This chain uses TRBV30 with TRBJ1-6; maybe TRBD1 (6 bases). Germline V gene lookup returns CDR1 GTSNPN and CDR2 SVGIG (reference sequence). The CDR3 extends over 15 amino acids. Trimming removed 2 bases from V and 5 bases from J, with 13 bases in between. The CDR3 DNA reads as TGTGCCTGGAGTTTCGGACAGCTGAATAATTCACCCCTCCACTTT. Protein product: CAWSFGQLNNSPLHF. Combining the CDR3 with reference TRBV30 and TRBJ1-6 gives the whole variable domain SQTIHQWPATLVQPVGSPLSLECTVEGTSNPNLYWYRQAAGRGLQLLFYSVGIGQISSEVPQNLSASRPQDRQFILSSKKLLLSDSGFYLCAWSFGQLNNSPLHFGNGTRLTVT.

V usage is TRBV27 and J usage is TRBJ1-2; D is unclear. V lost 0 bases, J lost 4 bases, and 9 bases lay in between. CDR1 and CDR2 from the germline V gene are MNHEY and SMNVEV (reference sequence). This CDR3 has 14 amino acids. The chain's CDR3 is CASSLSPGPYGYTF. The CDR3 nucleotides are TGTGCCAGCAGTTTATCCCCAGGCCCCTATGGCTACACCTTC.

V is TRBV18 and J is TRBJ2-3; 9 positions match TRBD2. The V and J ends lost 3 bases and 7 bases, in that order; junction bases with no gene match: 11. This CDR3 is 16 amino acids long. Germline CDR1 KGHSH, CDR2 LQKENI. The CDR3 DNA follows: TGTGCCAGCTCACCCCCCGGGAGCGGGGGGTGGAATACGCAGTATTTT. Amino acid sequence: CASSPPGSGGWNTQYF.

This clone was seen only a few times. The chain uses TRBV6-5 and TRBJ2-5; 8 bases align to TRBD1. Losses at the gene ends were 2 bases for V and 1 base for J; bases not matched to a gene: 3. The germline gives CDR1 MNHEY, CDR2 SVGAGI. The CDR3 consists of 15 residues. In DNA, the CDR3 is TGTGCCAGCAGTTACCATCAGGGGGCCCAAGAGACCCAGTACTTC. The encoded protein is CASSYHQGAQETQYF.

This chain connects TRBV7-9 to TRBJ2-5; 9 positions match TRBD1. The CDR3 extends over 15 amino acids. Germline assignment: CDR1 SEHNR and CDR2 FQNEAQ (reference sequence). V shed 1 base and J 2 bases; nucleotides not matched to a gene: 2. The CDR3 loop is CASSLGTGVQETQYF. CDR3 coding DNA: TGTGCCAGCAGCTTAGGGACAGGGGTTCAAGAGACCCAGTACTTC.

The genes are TRBV30 and TRBJ1-1; no firm D call. From germline, CDR1 is GTSNPN and CDR2 SVGIG (reference sequence). The CDR3 sequence is 13 residues long. V lost 4 bases and J 0 bases, leaving 9 bases between the germline ends. This CDR3 is CAWNGEMNTEAFF. In nucleotides, the CDR3 is TGTGCCTGGAATGGAGAGATGAACACTGAAGCTTTCTTT.

This clone was observed once. The J gene is TRBJ2-7, the V gene TRBV27; weak D call: TRBD2 (5 bases). In germline, CDR1 is MNHEY, CDR2 SMNVEV (reference sequence). There are 13 residues in the CDR3. Trimming took 0 bases from V and 6 from J, leaving 9 bases between them. The CDR3 DNA reads as TGTGCCAGCAGTTTATCGTTGGCGGGCGAGCAGTACTTC. Residues: CASSLSLAGEQYF.

This chain uses TRBV2 with TRBJ2-7, with D maybe TRBD2 (6 bases). V dropped 4 bases and J dropped 0 bases, with 10 bases sitting between them. The CDR3 totals 14 residues. Germline CDR1 reads SNHLY; CDR2 reads FYNNEI. CDR3 region: CASSGSRGSYEQYF. CDR3 sequence (DNA): TGTGCCAGCAGTGGATCGCGGGGCTCCTACGAGCAGTACTTC.

V is TRBV7-2 and J is TRBJ1-1, with 12 bases that match TRBD1. This CDR3 is 14 amino acids long. The germline CDR1 and CDR2 sequences are SGHTA and FQGNSA. V gave up 5 bases and J gave up 6 bases; unmatched junction bases: 4. The CDR3 DNA reads TGTGCCAGCAGCCCCGGGACAGGGGGCTCTGAAGCTTTCTTT. It translates to CASSPGTGGSEAFF.

This clone was detected only a few times. The V call is TRBV5-6, the J call TRBJ2-1; 8 bases map to TRBD2. The CDR3 covers 19 residues. The ends lost 4 bases at V and 2 bases at J; junction bases unmatched: 17. The V gene's germline CDR1 is SGHDT and CDR2 YYEEEE. DNA for the CDR3: TGTGCCAGCAGCCCGCTTTCAGTAGCGGGGCCAGAGCCCTACAATGAGCAGTTCTTC. This sequence encodes CASSPLSVAGPEPYNEQFF.

The chain uses TRBV5-4 and TRBJ2-2; 9 bases are shared with TRBD2. CDR3 length: 16 residues. Germline V lookup: CDR1 SGHNT, CDR2 YYREEE (reference sequence). The trim removed 4 bases at V and 5 bases at J, leaving 9 bases unmatched. CDR3 nucleotide sequence: TGTGCCAGCAGCCACAGGCGGGAGGGCCGAACCGGGGAGCTGTTTTTT. This translates into CASSHRREGRTGELFF. The full variable domain, its missing parts supplied by reference TRBV5-4 and TRBJ2-2, is ETGVTQSPTHLIKTRGQQVTLRCSSQSGHNTVSWYQQALGQGPQFIFQYYREEENGRGNFPPRFSGLQFPNYSSELNVNALELDDSALYLCASSHRREGRTGELFFGEGSRLTVL.

The V gene is TRBV7-3, the J gene TRBJ1-6; possibly TRBD1 for D (6 bases). V was trimmed by 5 bases and J by 6 bases, leaving 8 bases between them. This CDR3 has 13 residues. Germline V CDR1 and CDR2: SGHTA, FQGTGA. Here the CDR3 DNA reads TGTGCCAGCAGCCAGGGGCTTAATTCACCCCTCCACTTT. It specifies CASSQGLNSPLHF.

The V gene is TRBV4-3, the J gene TRBJ1-5; maybe TRBD1 (5 bases). The CDR3 runs 15 residues. Trimming took off 0 bases at V and 6 bases at J, with 12 bases between the two ends. Germline V CDR1 and CDR2: LGHNA, YSLEER. The CDR3 protein is CASSQDWDSSQPQHF. CDR3 DNA: TGCGCCAGCAGCCAAGATTGGGACTCCAGTCAGCCCCAGCATTTT.

CDR3: CSVSDRGNQPQHF. Written as DNA, the CDR3 is TGCAGCGTGTCTGACAGGGGTAATCAGCCCCAGCATTTT. The rearrangement uses TRBV29-1 and TRBJ1-5, with 8 positions matching TRBD1. Germline V gives CDR1 SQVTM, CDR2 ANQGSEA. The CDR3 is 13 amino acids. J gave up 4 bases and V 6 bases, and 5 bases lay outside the gene matches.

This clone was detected once. The genes are TRBV7-2 and TRBJ2-3; D is perhaps TRBD2 (5 bases). In germline, CDR1 is SGHTA, CDR2 FQGNSA. The CDR3 sequence is 13 residues long. The germline V and J ends were trimmed by 8 bases and 1 base, with 10 bases remaining between them. CDR3 DNA: TGTGCCAGCGCGGGTGCCCGCACAGATACGCAGTATTTT. Its protein product is CASAGARTDTQYF.

The rearrangement links TRBV5-1 to TRBJ2-7; possibly TRBD1 for D (6 bases). Looked up from germline, CDR1 is SGHRS and CDR2 is YFSETQ. Trimming took 4 bases from V and 3 from J, leaving 17 bases between them. The length of the CDR3 is 15 residues. The CDR3 region has the DNA TGCGCCAGCAGCGCGACAGGCGACAATAGCTACGAGCAGTACTTC. As protein: CASSATGDNSYEQYF.